This paragraph reports one TCR beta chain. Its antigen is currently unknown. The primer mix had 60 Vbeta and 13 Jbeta primers. Measured with immunoSEQ multiplex PCR; TCRdb has only the in-frame clones, and not every one. This table has some 200,000 clones, roughly 84% appearing once. V was clipped by 4 bases and J by 4 bases; unmatched bases: 4. This CDR3 region has 14 residues. CDR1 is SGHNT, CDR2 YYREEE, per germline (reference sequence). The source of the sample is a study of cytomegalovirus exposure and HLA in healthy donors. Study-level points and caveats: Rarity characterized most TCR sequences, yet some public TCRs appeared in many donors. Accurate HLA-A and HLA-B prediction from TCR beta sequences was reported for most subjects.

The clonotype comes from a woman aged 50 to 60 in good health and CMV-seropositive. The material sequenced was PBMCs. The genes are TRBV5-4 and TRBJ2-7, with 11 bases identical to TRBD1. CDR3 protein: CASSKDRGRYEQYF. CDR3 nucleotides: TGTGCCAGCAGCAAGGACAGGGGGCGGTACGAGCAGTACTTC.